This section outlines one T cell receptor (beta chain) sequence together with its context. Its antigen remains undetermined. Per-base quality was not reported, and no clone a single base away is much larger than it. This record comes from a study of T cell repertoires in cytomegalovirus infection (dated by TCRdb to the late 2010s). For context, the study as a whole: Donor HLA type was relevant to the analysis, as public TCR beta signatures indicated carriage of CMV infection together with the matching HLA type.

TCRdb names Illumina HiSeq 1500 as the instrument used. TCRdb reanalyzed the raw reads on its own, using fastp at Q25 for trimming and MiXCR for clone calling, and kept in-frame beta chains. Every distinct CDR3 protein forms one entry, paired with its most common genes and DNA. The sample records about 140,000 distinct CDR3 sequences, about 6.3% of which are singletons. The ten largest clonotypes hold under 20% of the sample. Points the paper makes about the study in general: Cumulative frequency of public TCR beta family members discriminated carriers of CMV infection plus the relevant HLA type in this cohort and an independent roughly 320-donor cohort. The ex vivo response was dominated by HLA-C-restricted CMV-specific TCR beta clonotypes, which also provided the single most frequent clonotype in two of eight donors.

Counted from cysteine to phenylalanine, this CDR3 has 15 amino acids. The sequence is cut down to CDR3 DNA, 45 bases in frame from base 1. Trimming takes 3 bases off V and 7 bases off J; junction bases not matched to a gene: 10. The germline V gene supplies CDR1 MDHEN and CDR2 SYDVKM. Sequencing input: PBMCs. Recombination joined TRBV28 with TRBJ1-1; 8 central bases correspond to TRBD1. This clonotype was sampled from a human donor in good health (CMV status not recorded). Some clones in this sample may be carry-over from other donors' samples. The CDR3 reads CASSFPNAGTGEAFF. The sequence in DNA is TGTGCCAGCAGTTTCCCGAACGCCGGGACAGGTGAAGCTTTCTTT.